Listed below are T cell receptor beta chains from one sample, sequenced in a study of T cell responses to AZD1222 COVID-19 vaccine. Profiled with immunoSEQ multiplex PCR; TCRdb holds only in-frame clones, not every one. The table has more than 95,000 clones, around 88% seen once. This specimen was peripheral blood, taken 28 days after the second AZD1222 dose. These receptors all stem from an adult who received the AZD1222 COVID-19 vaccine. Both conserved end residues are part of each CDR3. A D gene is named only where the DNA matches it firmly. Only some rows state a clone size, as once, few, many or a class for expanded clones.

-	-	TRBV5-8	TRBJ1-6	CASSPGPHISYNSPLHF	TGTGCCAGCAGCCCGGGACCTCACATCTCCTATAATTCACCCCTCCACTTT
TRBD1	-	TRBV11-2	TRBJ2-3	CASSLGQSTSTDTQYF	TGTGCCAGCAGCCTGGGACAGTCGACTAGCACAGATACGCAGTATTTT
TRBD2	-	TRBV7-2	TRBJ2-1	CASSSPSSGASRFF	TGTGCCAGCAGCTCCCCCTCTAGCGGAGCCTCGCGGTTCTTC
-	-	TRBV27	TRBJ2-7	CASSAYRDPGLEQYF	TGTGCCAGCAGTGCTTACCGGGACCCAGGATTAGAGCAGTACTTC
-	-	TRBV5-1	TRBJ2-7	CASSLDSTYEQYF	TGCGCCAGCAGCTTGGACAGCACCTACGAGCAGTACTTC
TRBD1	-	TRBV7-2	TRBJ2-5	CASSRGLGETQYF	TGTGCCAGCAGCAGGGGGCTAGGAGAGACCCAGTACTTC
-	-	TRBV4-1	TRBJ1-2	CASSQKVGVEDGYTF	TGCGCCAGCAGCCAAAAAGTGGGGGTTGAGGATGGCTACACCTTC
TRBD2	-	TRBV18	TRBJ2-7	CTSSPRSGRAYEQYF	TGTACCAGCTCACCAAGGAGCGGGAGGGCCTACGAGCAGTACTTC
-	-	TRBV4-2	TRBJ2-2	CASSQQQGNTGELFF	TGTGCCAGCAGCCAACAACAGGGGAACACCGGGGAGCTGTTTTTT
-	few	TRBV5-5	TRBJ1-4	CASSIEDREKLFF	TGTGCCAGCAGCATAGAGGACCGGGAAAAACTGTTTTTT
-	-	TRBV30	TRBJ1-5	CAWSAGRVQPQHF	TGTGCCTGGAGTGCGGGCAGGGTCCAGCCCCAGCATTTT
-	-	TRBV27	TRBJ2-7	CASSPGTYEQYF	TGTGCCAGCAGTCCAGGGACCTACGAGCAGTACTTC
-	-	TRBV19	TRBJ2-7	CASSAQGRAYEQYF	TGTGCCAGTAGTGCCCAGGGGAGGGCCTACGAGCAGTACTTC
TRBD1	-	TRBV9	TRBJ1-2	CASSASGTGHYGYTF	TGTGCCAGCAGCGCGTCGGGGACAGGGCACTATGGCTACACCTTC
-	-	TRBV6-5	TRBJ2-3	CASSTGGRTDTQYF	TGTGCCAGCAGTACCGGGGGTCGCACAGATACGCAGTATTTT
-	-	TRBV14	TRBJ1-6	CASSQDGRYNSPLHF	TGTGCCAGCAGCCAAGATGGACGCTATAATTCACCCCTCCACTTT
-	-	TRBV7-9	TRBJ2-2	CASSWTRTGELFF	TGTGCCAGCAGCTGGACCAGGACCGGGGAGCTGTTTTTT
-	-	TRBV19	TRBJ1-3	CASSAGPYSGNTIYF	TGTGCCAGTAGTGCAGGTCCCTACTCTGGAAACACCATATATTTT
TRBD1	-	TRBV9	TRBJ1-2	CASSGGQGMNYYGYTF	TGTGCCAGCAGCGGGGGACAGGGGATGAACTACTATGGCTACACCTTC
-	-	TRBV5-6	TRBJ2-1	CASSLFSGYNEQFF	TGTGCCAGCAGCTTGTTTTCCGGATACAATGAGCAGTTCTTC
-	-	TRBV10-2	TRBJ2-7	CASSEPTGLVHEQYF	TGCGCCAGCAGTGAGCCTACAGGGTTGGTCCACGAGCAGTACTTC
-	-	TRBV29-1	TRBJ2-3	CSVKRGGGTDTQYF	TGCAGCGTTAAAAGGGGGGGAGGCACAGATACGCAGTATTTT
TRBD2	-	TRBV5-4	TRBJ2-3	CASSLGAGVSTDTQYF	TGTGCCAGCAGCTTAGGTGCGGGGGTAAGCACAGATACGCAGTATTTT
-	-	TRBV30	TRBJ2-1	CAWSSGHSNYNEQFF	TGTGCCTGGAGTTCGGGTCACTCAAACTACAATGAGCAGTTCTTC
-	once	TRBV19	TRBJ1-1	CASSRIAGPIRNTEAFF	TGTGCCAGTAGTCGGATCGCAGGACCCATTAGGAACACTGAAGCTTTCTTT
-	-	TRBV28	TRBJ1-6	CASSLYQGRSYNSPLHF	TGTGCCAGCAGTTTATATCAGGGCCGCTCCTATAATTCACCCCTCCACTTT
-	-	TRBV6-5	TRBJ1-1	CASRLDGYTEAFF	TGTGCCAGCAGACTTGACGGGTACACTGAAGCTTTCTTT
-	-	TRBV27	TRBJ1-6	CASSLSRGDSPLHF	TGTGCCAGCAGTTTATCGAGAGGGGACTCACCCCTCCACTTT